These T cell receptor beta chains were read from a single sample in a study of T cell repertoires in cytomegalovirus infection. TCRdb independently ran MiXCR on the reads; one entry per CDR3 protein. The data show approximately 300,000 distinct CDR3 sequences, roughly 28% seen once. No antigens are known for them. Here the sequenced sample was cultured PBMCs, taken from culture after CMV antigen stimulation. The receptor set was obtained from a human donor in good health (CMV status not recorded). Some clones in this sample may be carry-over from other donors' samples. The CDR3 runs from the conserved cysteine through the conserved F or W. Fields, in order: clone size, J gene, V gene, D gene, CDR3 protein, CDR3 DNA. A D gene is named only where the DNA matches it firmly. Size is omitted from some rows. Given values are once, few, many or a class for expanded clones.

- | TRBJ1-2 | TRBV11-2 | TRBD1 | CASSQNRGMKYGYTF | TGTGCCAGCAGCCAGAACAGGGGGATGAAGTATGGCTACACCTTC
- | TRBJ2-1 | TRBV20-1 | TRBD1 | CSARLDRGRSEQFF | TGCAGTGCTAGACTGGACAGGGGGCGAAGTGAGCAGTTCTTC
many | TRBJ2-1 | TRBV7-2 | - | CASSFADKYNEQFF | TGTGCCAGCAGCTTCGCGGACAAGTACAATGAGCAGTTCTTC
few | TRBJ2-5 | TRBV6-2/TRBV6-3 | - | CASSSWMKETQYF | TGTGCCAGCAGTTCATGGATGAAGGAGACCCAGTACTTC
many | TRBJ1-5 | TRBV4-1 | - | CASSQGRLRSNQPQHF | TGCGCCAGCAGCCAAGGCCGGCTCCGTAGCAATCAGCCCCAGCATTTT
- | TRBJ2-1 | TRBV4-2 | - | CASSQDFGNEQFF | TGTGCCAGCAGCCAAGATTTTGGGAATGAGCAGTTCTTC
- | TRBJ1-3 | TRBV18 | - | CASSPPTGENTIYF | TGTGCCAGCTCACCCCCCACGGGCGAAAACACCATATATTTT
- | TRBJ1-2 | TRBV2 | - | CASSEGPYYGYTF | TGTGCCAGCAGTGAGGGGCCGTACTATGGCTACACCTTC
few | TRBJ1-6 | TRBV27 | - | CASSLFSDYNSPLHF | TGTGCCAGCAGTTTATTTAGCGACTATAATTCACCCCTCCACTTT
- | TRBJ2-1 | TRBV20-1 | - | CSAPKGNNEQFF | TGCAGTGCGCCCAAGGGAAACAATGAGCAGTTCTTC
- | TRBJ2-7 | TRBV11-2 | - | CASSPLGANSSYEQYF | TGTGCCAGCAGCCCCCTTGGGGCAAATAGCTCCTACGAGCAGTACTTC
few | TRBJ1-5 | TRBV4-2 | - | CASSQEGGGGHQPQHF | TGTGCCAGCAGCCAAGAGGGGGGCGGGGGGCATCAGCCCCAGCATTTT
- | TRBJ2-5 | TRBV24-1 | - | CATSEGVEETQYF | TGTGCCACCAGTGAAGGGGTGGAAGAGACCCAGTACTTC
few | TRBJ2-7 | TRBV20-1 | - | CSASGQQYEQYF | TGCAGTGCTAGTGGACAGCAATACGAGCAGTACTTC
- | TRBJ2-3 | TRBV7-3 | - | CASSLWGEVGDTQYF | TGTGCCAGCAGCTTATGGGGGGAGGTCGGAGATACGCAGTATTTT
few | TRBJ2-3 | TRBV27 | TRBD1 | CATGRVKTGGATDTQYF | TGTGCCACCGGGCGGGTGAAAACAGGGGGCGCGACAGATACGCAGTATTTT
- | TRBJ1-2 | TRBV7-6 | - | CASGAYGSTF | TGTGCCAGCGGGGCCTATGGCTCCACCTTC
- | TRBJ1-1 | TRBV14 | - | CASSQDHGGRTEAFF | TGTGCCAGCAGCCAAGATCACGGGGGGAGGACTGAAGCTTTCTTT
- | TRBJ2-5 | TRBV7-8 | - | CASSLGNTKETQYF | TGTGCCAGCAGCTTGGGGAATACGAAAGAGACCCAGTACTTC
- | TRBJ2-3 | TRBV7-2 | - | CASSLAGPGRGTDTQYF | TGTGCCAGCAGCTTAGCGGGTCCCGGGCGGGGCACAGATACGCAGTATTTT
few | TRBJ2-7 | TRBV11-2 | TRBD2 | CASSLRGTSGYEQYF | TGTGCCAGCAGCTTAAGAGGGACTAGCGGCTACGAGCAGTACTTC
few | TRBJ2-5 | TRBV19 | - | CASSAPSGTQYF | TGTGCCAGTAGTGCCCCCTCGGGGACCCAGTACTTC
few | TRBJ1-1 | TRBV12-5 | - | CASGFRGADTEAFF | TGTGCTAGTGGTTTTCGGGGAGCGGACACTGAAGCTTTCTTT
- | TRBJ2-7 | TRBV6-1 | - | CASSSEGFNEQYF | TGTGCCAGCAGTTCCGAGGGGTTTAACGAGCAGTACTTC
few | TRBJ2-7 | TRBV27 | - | CASSLLNTPGEQYF | TGTGCCAGCAGTTTATTGAACACACCGGGGGAGCAGTACTTC
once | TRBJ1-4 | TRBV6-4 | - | CASSDRATGNEKLFF | TGTGCCAGCAGTGACAGGGCCACAGGGAATGAAAAACTGTTTTTT
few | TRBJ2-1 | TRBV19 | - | CASSPWGSYNEQFF | TGTGCCAGTAGCCCGTGGGGGTCCTACAATGAGCAGTTCTTC
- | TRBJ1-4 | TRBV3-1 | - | CASSQWGYEKLFF | TGTGCCAGCAGCCAATGGGGTTATGAAAAACTGTTTTTT
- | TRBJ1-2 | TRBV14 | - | CASSQDSWPSYGYTF | TGTGCCAGCAGCCAAGATTCATGGCCAAGCTATGGCTACACCTTC
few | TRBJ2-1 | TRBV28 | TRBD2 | CASSFGGLASNEQFF | TGTGCCAGCAGTTTCGGGGGACTAGCGTCCAATGAGCAGTTCTTC
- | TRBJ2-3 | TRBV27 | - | CASSLFSREMQYF | TGTGCCAGCAGTTTATTTTCCCGGGAGATGCAGTATTTT